These T cell receptor beta chains were read from a single sample in a study of blood T cell repertoires in COVID-19. TCRdb keeps only in-frame clones here, not all; method: immunoSEQ multiplex PCR. The sample comprises some 350,000 clones, 88% of which are singletons, and over 4.5% rests with the top ten. The sequencing sample was made of PBMCs or T cells enriched from blood (not recorded which). Receptors were obtained from a man aged 25-45 years who had recovered from COVID-19. Both conserved end residues are part of each CDR3. A D gene is named only where the DNA matches it firmly. Only some rows state a clone size, as once, few, many or a class for expanded clones.

>-|TRBJ2-1|TRBD1|TRBV15
TGTGCCACCAGCAGAGAGGGGCAGGGGGCGTCCAATGAGCAGTTCTTC
CATSREGQGASNEQFF
>-|TRBJ1-2|-|TRBV7-9
TGTGCCAGCAGCTTATTGGCAGGGGAGGGTGGCTACACCTTC
CASSLLAGEGGYTF
>-|TRBJ2-2|TRBD1|TRBV5-4
TGTGCCAGCAGCTCAAAGGGACAGGGGGACACCGGGGAGCTGTTTTTT
CASSSKGQGDTGELFF
>-|TRBJ1-5|-|TRBV4-2
TGTGCCAGCAGCCAAGATAGTGGTAGTTTAAATCAGCCCCAGCATTTT
CASSQDSGSLNQPQHF
>few|TRBJ1-3|-|TRBV5-4
TGTGCCAGCAGCGAGGACTCTGGAAACACCATATATTTT
CASSEDSGNTIYF
>-|TRBJ1-1|TRBD1|TRBV24-1
TGTGCCACCAGCTCGGAGGGACAGGAAGCTTTCTTT
CATSSEGQEAFF
>-|TRBJ1-2|-|TRBV13
TGTGCCAGCAGCTTAGGGGGCCTTCAACAGGGACCCTATGGCTACACCTTC
CASSLGGLQQGPYGYTF
>-|TRBJ1-5|TRBD1|TRBV7-9
TGTGCCAGCAGCCCCGACAGGGATGTGGGTCAGCCCCAGCATTTT
CASSPDRDVGQPQHF
>-|TRBJ1-3|-|TRBV14
TGTGCCAGCGGAACAGGATATCTGCGAAACACCATATATTTT
CASGTGYLRNTIYF
>-|TRBJ2-7|TRBD2|TRBV29-1
TGCAGCGTTGGAACTAGCGCGGGCTACGAGCAGTACTTC
CSVGTSAGYEQYF
>-|TRBJ1-5|-|TRBV15
TGTGCCACCAGCAGCCCCCGTTTAGGGACTCATCAGCCCCAGCATTTT
CATSSPRLGTHQPQHF
>-|TRBJ1-2|-|TRBV28
TGTGCCAGCAGTCTCGGTCAAAACTATGGCTACACCTTC
CASSLGQNYGYTF
>-|TRBJ2-3|TRBD2|TRBV19
TGTGCCAGTAGTAGTGCGGGGGGCGATCGTACGCAGTATTTT
CASSSAGGDRTQYF
>-|TRBJ1-5|TRBD1|TRBV29-1
TGCAGCGTTGTAGTTACAGGGGGCAATCAGCCCCAGCATTTT
CSVVVTGGNQPQHF
>-|TRBJ1-2|TRBD1|TRBV10-1
TGCGCCAGCAGTCATCAGAGGACAGGCAGCTATGGCTACACCTTC
CASSHQRTGSYGYTF
>-|TRBJ2-7|TRBD1|TRBV5-1
TGCGCCAGCAGCATTAGGACAGGGGGCTTCAACGAGCAGTACTTC
CASSIRTGGFNEQYF
>-|TRBJ1-2|-|TRBV28
TGTGCCAGCAGGCCTCCGGGGAGGCGCTATGGCTACACCTTC
CASRPPGRRYGYTF
>-|TRBJ1-4|TRBD1|TRBV18
TGTGCCAGCCGCATCGGACAGGGGGCCCATAATGAAAAACTGTTTTTT
CASRIGQGAHNEKLFF
>once|TRBJ2-7|-|TRBV9
TGTGCCAGCAGCGTAGAGGCTAGCTGGGGCTACGAGCAGTACTTC
CASSVEASWGYEQYF
>-|TRBJ1-6|-|TRBV5-1
TGCGCCAGCAGCTTGGCCAGGGCAAATTCACCCCTCCACTTT
CASSLARANSPLHF
>-|TRBJ1-5|-|TRBV10-3
TGTGCCGCCCGGGACACACAAAATCAGCCCCAGCATTTT
CAARDTQNQPQHF
>-|TRBJ1-1|-|TRBV5-1
TGCGCCAGCAGCTTACTAGGGGGGAACACTGAAGCTTTCTTT
CASSLLGGNTEAFF
>-|TRBJ1-2|-|TRBV24-1
TGTGCCACCAGTGACCCCGGGGAGCGCTACACCTTC
CATSDPGERYTF
>-|TRBJ2-7|TRBD2|TRBV7-7
TGTGCCAGCAGCTTCCTTCCTAGCGTAGCGGGGGCGGCCTACGAGCAGTACTTC
CASSFLPSVAGAAYEQYF